These 21 T cell receptor beta chains were sequenced from one sample in a study of T cell clonality in common variable immunodeficiency. No antigen has been assigned to these receptors. Findings and limits, study-wide: Common variable immunodeficiency TCR beta sequences reportedly had fewer deletions and N-nucleotide insertions.

Assay used: immunoSEQ multiplex PCR; TCRdb lists only in-frame clones, some missing. The sample contains about 30,000 clones, none occurring once; roughly 5.9% lies in the top ten. Sequenced material: peripheral blood mononuclear cells. The receptors here all came from a human donor with common variable immunodeficiency.

This clone was counted at least ten times. The read gets to within 3 residues of the CDR3 end, and the germline J gene fills in the rest. The V gene is TRBV11-1, the J gene TRBJ1-4; 9 bases line up with TRBD1. This CDR3 is 15 amino acids long. The ends lost 3 bases at V and 6 bases at J; junction bases unmatched: 5. Germline CDR1 SGHAT, CDR2 FQDESV (reference sequence). CDR3 sequence reads: CASSFGTGNDEKLFF. CDR3 DNA (partial): TGTGCCAGCAGCTTCGGGACAGGGAACGATGAAAAA.

This clone has only a few counts. Read data end 3 residues before the CDR3 end; the end is taken from the germline J gene. The genes are TRBV30 and TRBJ1-2; 8 positions agree with TRBD1. Looked up from germline, CDR1 is GTSNPN and CDR2 is SVGIG (reference sequence). This CDR3 is 12 amino acids long. Germline trimming cut 6 bases from V and 3 bases from J; bases unmatched to any gene: 3. Here the CDR3 reads CACGQGDYGYTF. The sequenced part of the CDR3 DNA is TGTGCCTGCGGACAGGGAGACTATGGC.

This clone has just a few counts. The missing CDR3 end, 3 residues past where the read stops, is filled in from the germline J gene. This chain links TRBV19 with TRBJ1-6, with TRBD1 matching over 11 bases. Germline V gives CDR1 LNHDA, CDR2 SQIVND (reference sequence). The CDR3 covers 17 residues. Trimming at V came to 9 bases and at J to 3 bases, leaving 10 bases not matched to a gene. Partial CDR3 DNA: TGTGCCAGCAAAACCGGGACAGGGGGAAACTATAATTCACCC. Encoded protein: CASKTGTGGNYNSP. The full CDR3 reads CASKTGTGGNYNSPLHF.

The table lists this clone with many counts. The chain's CDR3 is CASSFGGGGHGYTF. Partial CDR3 DNA: TGTGCCAGCAGCTTCGGTGGGGGGGGACATGGC. This chain links TRBV5-4 with TRBJ1-2; a weak D match, TRBD1 (5 bases). Read sequence stops 3 residues before the CDR3 end, and the germline J gene provides the missing end. The CDR3 has 14 amino acids. Trimming left V 2 bases short and J 6 bases short, with 14 bases between. Germline V gene data show CDR1 as SGHNT and CDR2 as YYREEE (reference sequence).

This clone was seen only a few times. The read ends 3 residues early relative to the CDR3; the germline J gene fills the gap. V is TRBV18 and J is TRBJ1-5, with D unresolved. The V and J ends lost 4 bases and 5 bases respectively, with 15 bases between them. The CDR3 sequence is 15 residues long. In germline, CDR1 is KGHSH, CDR2 LQKENI. CDR3 bases read: TGTGCCAGCTCACGTGCGGGTCGGACGGATCAGCCC. Its translation: CASSRAGRTDQP. The whole CDR3 region reads CASSRAGRTDQPQHF. Supplemented by reference TRBV18 and TRBJ1-5, the full variable domain reads NAGVMQNPRHLVRRRGQEARLRCSPMKGHSHVYWYRQLPEEGLKFMVYLQKENIIDESGMPKERFSAEFPKEGPSILRIQQVVRGDSAAYFCASSRAGRTDQPQHFGDGTRLSIL.

This clone was recorded a few times. The CDR3 goes on 3 residues after the read ends, and that part is filled in from the germline J gene. V gene TRBV20-1 combines with J gene TRBJ1-4; TRBD1 matches 8 bases. Germline CDR1 and CDR2: DFQATT and SNEGSKA (reference sequence). This CDR3 comprises 21 residues. The V segment lost 4 bases and the J segment 0 bases; nucleotides outside the gene matches: 22. CDR3 sequence reads: CSAIHRPGQEIVTPTNEKLFF. CDR3 DNA (partial): TGCAGTGCTATCCACCGGCCGGGACAGGAAATAGTAACGCCAACTAATGAAAAA.

Concerning this clone: The missing CDR3 end, 3 residues past where the read stops, is filled in from the germline J gene. The chain combines TRBV18 with TRBJ2-5, with 9 positions matching TRBD1. V was clipped by 5 bases and J by 4 bases; unmatched bases: 14. CDR1 and CDR2 from the germline V gene are KGHSH and LQKENI. This CDR3 contains 17 residues. The covered CDR3 bases are TGTGCCAGCTCATTACTATCCGGGACAGGGTCTGGAGAGACC. It specifies CASSLLSGTGSGET. The complete CDR3 protein is CASSLLSGTGSGETQYF.

This clone was detected ten times or more. The CDR3 end is not reached by the read, which stops 3 residues before it; the germline J gene fills it in. This sequence joins TRBV5-1 and TRBJ2-3, with D possibly being TRBD2 (7 bases). In germline, CDR1 is SGHRS, CDR2 YFSETQ. V lost 9 bases and J lost 6, with 17 bases in between. The CDR3 runs 13 residues. The sequenced part of the CDR3 DNA is TGCGCCATCGGTAGGGGGGGCAGGGATACG. This codes for CAIGRGGRDT. The entire CDR3 reads CAIGRGGRDTQYF.

As for this clone: The read ends 3 residues early relative to the CDR3; the germline J gene fills the gap. This chain links TRBV2 with TRBJ2-5; D gene unclear. The V gene's germline CDR1 is SNHLY and CDR2 FYNNEI. With 7 bases removed from V and 4 bases from J, the gap between germline ends came to 19 bases. This CDR3 region has 15 residues. Partial CDR3 DNA: TGTGCCAGCACTACGACGGGTACATCGCGAGAGACC. Protein sequence: CASTTTGTSRET. The whole CDR3 sequence is CASTTTGTSRETQYF.

This clone was counted many times. Coverage ceases 3 residues before the CDR3 finishes, and the germline J gene fills in the end. V usage is TRBV14 and J usage is TRBJ2-7; TRBD1 aligns across 9 bases. V lost 2 bases, J lost 5 bases, and 10 bases stayed unmatched. CDR1 is SGHDN and CDR2 is FVKESK in the germline V gene. CDR3 length: 16 residues. CDR3 residues: CASSQSAGTGLHEQYF. The DNA read from the CDR3 is TGTGCCAGCAGCCAAAGCGCCGGGACAGGGCTCCACGAG.

Worth noting for this clone: The CDR3 end is not reached by the read, which stops 3 residues before it; the germline J gene fills it in. The chain combines TRBV2 with TRBJ1-1; 7 bases line up with TRBD1. CDR1 is SNHLY and CDR2 is FYNNEI in the germline V gene. Trimming at V came to 6 bases and at J to 3 bases, leaving 4 bases not matched to a gene. CDR3 length: 13 residues. The covered CDR3 bases are TGTGCCAGCAGCGCCCAGGGGGACACTGAA. It encodes CASSAQGDTE. The complete CDR3 protein is CASSAQGDTEAFF. The full variable domain, with the rest looked up from reference TRBV2 and TRBJ1-1, is EPEVTQTPSHQVTQMGQEVILRCVPISNHLYFYWYRQILGQKVEFLVSFYNNEISEKSEIFDDQFSVERPDGSNFTLKIRSTKLEDSAMYFCASSAQGDTEAFFGQGTRLTVV.

This clone has more than one count but fewer than ten. From the germline J gene comes the end of the CDR3, since the read stops 3 residues before it. The chain couples TRBV19 to TRBJ1-6; 7 positions agree with TRBD1. Germline V gene lookup returns CDR1 LNHDA and CDR2 SQIVND (reference sequence). The CDR3 runs 15 residues. With 11 bases clipped from V and 3 bases from J, the junction kept 10 bases outside the gene matches. Partial CDR3 DNA: TGTGCCGGAGACAGGGTAAGGATCTATAATTCACCC. Its protein is CAGDRVRIYNSP. The whole CDR3 reads CAGDRVRIYNSPLHF.

Of note for this clone: The sequenced fragment ends 3 residues before the CDR3 boundary, so the rest is inferred from the germline J gene. The chain recombines TRBV7-9 with TRBJ1-3; D is perhaps TRBD1 (5 bases). Germline values: CDR1 SEHNR, CDR2 FQNEAQ (reference sequence). The CDR3 spans 15 residues. V lost 5 bases to trimming and J lost 0 bases, with 11 bases between them. The sequenced CDR3 bases are TGTGCCAGCAGCCCCCCGGGGGGCTCTGGAAACACC. Its translation: CASSPPGGSGNT. Given in full, the CDR3 is CASSPPGGSGNTIYF.

The sample holds a few counts of this clone. Coverage ceases 3 residues before the CDR3 finishes, and the germline J gene fills in the end. The J gene is TRBJ2-1, the V gene TRBV11-2; TRBD1 matches 7 bases. The CDR3 totals 13 residues. After removal of 4 bases from V and 7 bases from J, the junction contained 4 bases not matched to a gene. Looked up from germline, CDR1 is SGHAT and CDR2 is FQNNGV. Here the CDR3 reads CASSSSRGNEQFF. Partial CDR3 DNA: TGTGCCAGCAGCTCGTCCAGGGGGAATGAG.

In this sample, this clone turned up a few times. With the read ending 3 residues before the CDR3 end, the germline J gene is used to fill in that end. V and J are TRBV14 and TRBJ2-5; TRBD2 aligns across 7 bases. Germline CDR1 is SGHDN and CDR2 is FVKESK. Trimming at V came to 5 bases and at J to 4 bases, leaving 7 bases not matched to a gene. The CDR3 consists of 14 residues. CDR3 DNA, as far as it was read: TGTGCCAGCAGCTGGGACTATCTGGGAGAGACC. This gives the protein CASSWDYLGET. The CDR3 in full is CASSWDYLGETQYF.

This clone has a handful of counts. The read halts 3 residues ahead of the CDR3 end, with the missing end drawn from the germline J gene. The genes are TRBV18 and TRBJ2-7; D unresolved. The CDR3 is made up of 15 amino acids. Germline V gene sequence: CDR1 KGHSH, CDR2 LQKENI. Between the trimmed V and J ends, which lost 1 base and 1 base, there was a span of 11 bases. Here the CDR3 reads CASSPLPGSSYEQYF. Partial CDR3 DNA: TGTGCCAGCTCACCACTCCCCGGTTCTTCCTACGAG.

This clone has a count of ten or more. The DNA ends 3 residues before the CDR3 does, and the rest of the CDR3 is filled in from the germline J gene. This rearrangement joins TRBV19 to TRBJ2-3; possible D gene TRBD2, 5 bases. Trimming took off 7 bases at V and 4 bases at J, with 12 bases between the two ends. CDR1 is LNHDA and CDR2 is SQIVND in the germline V gene (reference sequence). The CDR3 contains 13 residues. The sequenced CDR3 bases are TGTGCCAGTACCCCCCACGGGGCAGATACG. As protein: CASTPHGADT. The whole CDR3 region reads CASTPHGADTQYF.

This clone was seen a few times. CDR3 sequence reads: CASSIPGTAPYEQYF. CDR3 DNA (partial): TGTGCCAGCAGCATCCCGGGGACAGCCCCCTACGAG. V gene TRBV7-9 combines with J gene TRBJ2-7, with 7 bases identical to TRBD1. The read ends 3 residues shy of where the CDR3 ends; the end is completed using the germline J gene. Germline CDR1 SEHNR, CDR2 FQNEAQ (reference sequence). Trimming removed 5 bases from V and 2 bases from J; junction bases left unmatched: 9. The CDR3 is made up of 15 amino acids.

By share, this clone ranks as medium-sized. Sequencing ends 3 residues short of the CDR3 end; the germline J gene provides the rest. The rearrangement uses TRBV18 and TRBJ1-2; a weak D match, TRBD1 (5 bases). V dropped 3 bases and J dropped 4 bases, with 15 bases sitting between them. This CDR3 has 15 amino acids. Germline V gene data show CDR1 as KGHSH and CDR2 as LQKENI. This chain's CDR3 is CASSPVGGSTYGYTF. The part of the CDR3 DNA that was read is TGTGCCAGCTCACCGGTCGGGGGGTCTACCTATGGC.

In this sample, this clone turned up a few times. CDR3 sequence: CASSSDGRVNTEAFF. CDR3 DNA (partial): TGTGCCAGCAGCTCAGATGGCAGGGTGAACACTGAA. The V and J genes are TRBV11-2 and TRBJ1-1, with D perhaps matching TRBD1 (5 bases). With the read ending 3 residues before the CDR3 end, the germline J gene is used to fill in that end. The V gene lost 4 bases and the J gene lost 0 bases, with 12 bases spanning the gap. Germline CDR1 and CDR2: SGHAT and FQNNGV. This CDR3 comprises 15 residues.

This clone turned up a few times. The CDR3 extends 3 residues past the end of the read, so its final part is completed from the germline J gene. This chain links TRBV6-1 with TRBJ2-1, with no clear D. The ends were cut back, 4 bases at V and 4 bases at J, with 8 bases in the middle. CDR1 and CDR2 from the germline V gene are MNHNS and SASEGT. This CDR3 comprises 13 residues. The CDR3: CASSVVEYNEQFF. Partial CDR3 DNA: TGTGCCAGCAGTGTAGTCGAATACAATGAG.